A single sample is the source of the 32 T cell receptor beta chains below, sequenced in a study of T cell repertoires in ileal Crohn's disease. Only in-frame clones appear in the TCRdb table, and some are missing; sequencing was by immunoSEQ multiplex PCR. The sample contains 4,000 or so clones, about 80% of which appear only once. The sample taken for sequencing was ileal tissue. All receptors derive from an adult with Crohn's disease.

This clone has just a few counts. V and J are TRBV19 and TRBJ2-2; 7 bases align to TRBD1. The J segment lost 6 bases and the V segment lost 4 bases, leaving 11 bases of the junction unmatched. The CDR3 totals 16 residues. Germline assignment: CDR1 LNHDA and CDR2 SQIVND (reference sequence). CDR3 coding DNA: TGTGCCAGTAGTACGAAGACAGGGAATCGTGCCGGGGAGCTGTTTTTT. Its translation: CASSTKTGNRAGELFF.

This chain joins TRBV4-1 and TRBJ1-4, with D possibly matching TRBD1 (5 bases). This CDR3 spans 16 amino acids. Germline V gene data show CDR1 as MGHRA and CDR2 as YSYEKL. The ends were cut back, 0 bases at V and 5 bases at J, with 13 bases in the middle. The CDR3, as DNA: TGCGCCAGCAGCCAAGAAGCGTCAGGGCGGAATGAAAAACTGTTTTTT. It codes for CASSQEASGRNEKLFF.

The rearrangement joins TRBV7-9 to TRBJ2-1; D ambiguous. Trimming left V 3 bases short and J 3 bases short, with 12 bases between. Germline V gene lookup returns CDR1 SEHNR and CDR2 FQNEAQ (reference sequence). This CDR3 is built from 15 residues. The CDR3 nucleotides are TGTGCCAGCAGCTTCCAATCCGGGTTCTACAATGAGCAGTTCTTC. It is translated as CASSFQSGFYNEQFF.

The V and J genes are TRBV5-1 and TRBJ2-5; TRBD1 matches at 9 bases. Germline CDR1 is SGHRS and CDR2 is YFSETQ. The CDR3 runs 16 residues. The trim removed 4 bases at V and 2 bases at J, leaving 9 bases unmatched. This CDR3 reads CASSVTGTGSQETQYF. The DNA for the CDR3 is TGCGCCAGCAGCGTGACCGGGACAGGGAGTCAAGAGACCCAGTACTTC. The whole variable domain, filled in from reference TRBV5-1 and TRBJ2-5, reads KAGVTQTPRYLIKTRGQQVTLSCSPISGHRSVSWYQQTPGQGLQFLFEYFSETQRNKGNFPGRFSGRQFSNSRSEMNVSTLELGDSALYLCASSVTGTGSQETQYFGPGTRLLVL.

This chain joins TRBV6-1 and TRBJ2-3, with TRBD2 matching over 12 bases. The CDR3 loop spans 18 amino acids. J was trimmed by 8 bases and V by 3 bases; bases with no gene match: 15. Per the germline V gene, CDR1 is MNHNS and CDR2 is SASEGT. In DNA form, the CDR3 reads TGTGCCAGCAGTGAGTTCCACCGACTAGCGGGGGCCGGCGGTACGCAGTATTTT. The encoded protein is CASSEFHRLAGAGGTQYF.

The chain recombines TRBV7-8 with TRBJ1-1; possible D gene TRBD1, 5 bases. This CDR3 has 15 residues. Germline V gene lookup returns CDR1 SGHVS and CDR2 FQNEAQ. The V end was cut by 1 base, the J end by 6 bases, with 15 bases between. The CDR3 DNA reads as TGTGCCAGCAGCTTAGTAACGGGGGGACGGTCTGAAGCTTTCTTT. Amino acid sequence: CASSLVTGGRSEAFF.

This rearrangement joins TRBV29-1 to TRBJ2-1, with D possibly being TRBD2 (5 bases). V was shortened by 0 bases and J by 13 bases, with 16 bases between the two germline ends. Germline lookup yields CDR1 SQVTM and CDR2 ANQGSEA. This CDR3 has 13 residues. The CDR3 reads CSVEDRGGLDQFF. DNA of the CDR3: TGCAGCGTTGAAGATCGTGGCGGGCTAGACCAGTTCTTC.

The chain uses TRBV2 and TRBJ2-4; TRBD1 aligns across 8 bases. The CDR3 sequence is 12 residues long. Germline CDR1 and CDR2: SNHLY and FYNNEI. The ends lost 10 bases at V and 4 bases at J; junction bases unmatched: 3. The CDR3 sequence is CATRDRKNIQYF. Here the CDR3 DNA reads TGTGCCACTCGGGACAGGAAAAACATTCAGTACTTC.

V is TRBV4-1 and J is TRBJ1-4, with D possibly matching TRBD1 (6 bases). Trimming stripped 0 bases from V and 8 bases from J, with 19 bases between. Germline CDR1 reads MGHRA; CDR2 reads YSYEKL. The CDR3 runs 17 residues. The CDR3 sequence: CASSQDRTALLGEKLFF. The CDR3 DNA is TGCGCCAGCAGCCAAGACAGGACAGCGTTACTAGGGGAAAAACTGTTTTTT.

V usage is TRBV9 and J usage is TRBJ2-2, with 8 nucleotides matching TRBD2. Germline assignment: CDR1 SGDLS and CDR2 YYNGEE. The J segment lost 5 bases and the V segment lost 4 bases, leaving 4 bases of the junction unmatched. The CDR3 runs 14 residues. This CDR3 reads CASSPTGGTGELFF. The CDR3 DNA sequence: TGTGCCAGCAGCCCCACGGGGGGGACCGGGGAGCTGTTTTTT.

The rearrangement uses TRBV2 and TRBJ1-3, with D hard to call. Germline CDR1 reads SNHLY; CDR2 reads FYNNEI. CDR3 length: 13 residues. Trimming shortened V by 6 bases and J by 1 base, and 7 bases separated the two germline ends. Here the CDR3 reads CASSLSSGNTIYF. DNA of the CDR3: TGTGCCAGCAGCCTTAGTTCTGGAAACACCATATATTTT.

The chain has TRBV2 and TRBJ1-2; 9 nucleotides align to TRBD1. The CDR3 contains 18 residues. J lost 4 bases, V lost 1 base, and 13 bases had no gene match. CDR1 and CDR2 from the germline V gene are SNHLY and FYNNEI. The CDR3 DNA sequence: TGTGCCAGCAGTGAAGAAGGGACAGGGACGTTTCTTGGCTATGGCTACACCTTC. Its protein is CASSEEGTGTFLGYGYTF.

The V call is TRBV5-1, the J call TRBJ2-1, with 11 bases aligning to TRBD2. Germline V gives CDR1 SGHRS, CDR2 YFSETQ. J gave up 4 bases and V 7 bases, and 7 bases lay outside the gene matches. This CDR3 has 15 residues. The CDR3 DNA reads TGCGCCAGCCGTCCTGGGACTAGCGGATACAATGAGCAGTTCTTC. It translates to CASRPGTSGYNEQFF.

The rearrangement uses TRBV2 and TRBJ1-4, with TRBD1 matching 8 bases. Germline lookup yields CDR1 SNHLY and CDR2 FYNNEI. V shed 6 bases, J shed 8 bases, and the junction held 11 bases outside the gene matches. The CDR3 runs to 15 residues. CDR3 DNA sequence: TGTGCCAGCAGCCCTGAGGGGACAGGTAACGAAAAACTGTTTTTT. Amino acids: CASSPEGTGNEKLFF. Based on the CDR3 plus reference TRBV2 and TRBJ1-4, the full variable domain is EPEVTQTPSHQVTQMGQEVILRCVPISNHLYFYWYRQILGQKVEFLVSFYNNEISEKSEIFDDQFSVERPDGSNFTLKIRSTKLEDSAMYFCASSPEGTGNEKLFFGSGTQLSVL.

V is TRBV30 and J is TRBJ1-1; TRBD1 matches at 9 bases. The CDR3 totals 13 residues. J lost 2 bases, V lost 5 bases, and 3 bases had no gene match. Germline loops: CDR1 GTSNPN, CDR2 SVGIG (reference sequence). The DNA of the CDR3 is TGTGCCTGGTGGGACAGGGCAAACACTGAAGCTTTCTTT. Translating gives CAWWDRANTEAFF.

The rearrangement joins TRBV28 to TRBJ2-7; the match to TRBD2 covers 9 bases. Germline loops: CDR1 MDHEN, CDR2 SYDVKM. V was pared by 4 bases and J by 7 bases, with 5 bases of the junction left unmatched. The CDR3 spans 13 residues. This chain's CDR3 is CASSWRGGREQYF. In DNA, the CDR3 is TGTGCCAGCAGTTGGCGGGGGGGGCGAGAGCAGTACTTC.

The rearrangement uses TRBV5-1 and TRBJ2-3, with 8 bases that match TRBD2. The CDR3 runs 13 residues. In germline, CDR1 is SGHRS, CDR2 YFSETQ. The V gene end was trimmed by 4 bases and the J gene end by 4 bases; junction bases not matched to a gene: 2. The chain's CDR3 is CASSEGLADTQYF. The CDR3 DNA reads TGCGCCAGCAGCGAGGGACTAGCAGATACGCAGTATTTT.

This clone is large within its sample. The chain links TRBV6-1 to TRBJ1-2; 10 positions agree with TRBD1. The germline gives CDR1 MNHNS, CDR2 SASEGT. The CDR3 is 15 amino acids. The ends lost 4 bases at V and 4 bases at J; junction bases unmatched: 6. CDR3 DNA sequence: TGTGCCAGCAGTGGCCGGGACAGGGGCTTCTATGGCTACACCTTC. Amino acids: CASSGRDRGFYGYTF.

The CDR3 spells CSVVDTNSGNTIYF. DNA of the CDR3: TGCAGCGTTGTTGACACGAACTCTGGAAACACCATATATTTT. The chain carries TRBV29-1 and TRBJ1-3; D unclear. The CDR3 extends over 14 amino acids. V lost 4 bases, J lost 0 bases, and 10 bases lay in between. CDR1 and CDR2 (germline): SQVTM, ANQGSEA.

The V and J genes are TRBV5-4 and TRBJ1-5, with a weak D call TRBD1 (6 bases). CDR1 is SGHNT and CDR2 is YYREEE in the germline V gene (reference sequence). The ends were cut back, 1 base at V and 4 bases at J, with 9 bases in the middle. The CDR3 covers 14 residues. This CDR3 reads CASSLQGRNQPQHF. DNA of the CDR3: TGTGCCAGCAGCTTGCAGGGGCGGAATCAGCCCCAGCATTTT.

In DNA, the CDR3 is TGTGCCAGCTCACAACAGGGTAACACCGGGGAGCTGTTTTTT. It is translated as CASSQQGNTGELFF. The chain couples TRBV18 to TRBJ2-2; the D gene is possibly TRBD1 (6 bases). Germline V gene data show CDR1 as KGHSH and CDR2 as LQKENI. There are 14 residues in the CDR3. Trimming removed 4 bases at V and 2 bases at J, with 8 bases between.

The CDR3 coding sequence is TGTGCCAGCAGGTTGACAGGTTATAGCAATCAGCCCCAGCATTTT. This codes for CASRLTGYSNQPQHF. This chain connects TRBV6-5 to TRBJ1-5; the D gene is possibly TRBD1 (6 bases). This CDR3 comprises 15 residues. Germline CDR1 reads MNHEY; CDR2 reads SVGAGI. V gave up 6 bases and J gave up 0 bases, with 12 bases separating them.

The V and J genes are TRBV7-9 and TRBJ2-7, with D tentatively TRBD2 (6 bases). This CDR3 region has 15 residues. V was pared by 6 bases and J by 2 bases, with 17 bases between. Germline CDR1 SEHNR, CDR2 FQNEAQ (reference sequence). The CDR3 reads CASSRLRDLTYEQYF. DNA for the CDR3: TGTGCCAGCAGTCGACTCCGGGACTTGACCTACGAGCAGTACTTC.

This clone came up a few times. The CDR3 nucleotides read TGTGCCAGCAGCTTGGGGTATGGCAGGGCGAACACTGAAGCTTTCTTT. It codes for CASSLGYGRANTEAFF. This chain uses TRBV5-6 with TRBJ1-1; the D gene is possibly TRBD1 (5 bases). The V gene's germline CDR1 is SGHDT and CDR2 YYEEEE. The length of the CDR3 is 16 residues. Trimming stripped 0 bases from V and 1 base from J, with 13 bases between.

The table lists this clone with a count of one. This CDR3 reads CASSFWDDREAFF. In DNA form, the CDR3 reads TGTGCCAGCAGCTTTTGGGACGACAGGGAAGCTTTCTTT. The J gene is TRBJ1-1, the V gene TRBV5-5; D is possibly TRBD1 (6 bases). This CDR3 contains 13 residues. V gave up 2 bases and J gave up 8 bases, with 13 bases separating them. Per the germline V gene, CDR1 is SGHKS and CDR2 is YYEKEE (reference sequence).

This CDR3 is CASSEEWGQIWGYTF. The DNA for the CDR3 is TGTGCCAGCAGTGAAGAGTGGGGGCAAATTTGGGGCTACACCTTC. The J gene is TRBJ1-2, the V gene TRBV2, with D perhaps matching TRBD1 (6 bases). V was cut by 1 base and J by 8 bases, with 17 bases left in between. CDR1 is SNHLY, CDR2 FYNNEI, per germline. CDR3 length: 15 amino acids.

For the CDR3, the DNA is TGTGCCAGCAGCTCGCCGGGACAGGGGGCCTACGAGCAGTACTTC. Its translation: CASSSPGQGAYEQYF. The chain links TRBV7-9 to TRBJ2-7, with 11 bases aligning to TRBD1. This CDR3 has 15 residues. J lost 2 bases, V lost 4 bases, and 4 bases had no gene match. CDR1 SEHNR and CDR2 FQNEAQ come from the germline V gene (reference sequence).

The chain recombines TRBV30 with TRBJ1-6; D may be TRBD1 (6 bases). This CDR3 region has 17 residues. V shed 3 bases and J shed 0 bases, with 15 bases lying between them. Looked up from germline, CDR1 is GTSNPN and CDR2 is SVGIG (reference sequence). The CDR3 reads CAWSTGQLSSYNSPLHF. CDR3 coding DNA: TGTGCCTGGAGCACTGGACAGTTAAGCTCCTATAATTCACCCCTCCACTTT.

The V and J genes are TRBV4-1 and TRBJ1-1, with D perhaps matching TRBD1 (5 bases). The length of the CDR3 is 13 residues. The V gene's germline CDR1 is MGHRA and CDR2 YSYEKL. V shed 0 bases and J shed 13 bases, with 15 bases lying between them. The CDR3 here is CASSQDTREGVFF. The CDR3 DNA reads TGCGCCAGCAGCCAAGATACCAGGGAAGGTGTTTTCTTT.

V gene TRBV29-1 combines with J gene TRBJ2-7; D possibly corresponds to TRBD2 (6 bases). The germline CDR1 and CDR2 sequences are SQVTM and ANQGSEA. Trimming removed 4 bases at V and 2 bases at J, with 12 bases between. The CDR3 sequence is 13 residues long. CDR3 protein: CSVARTGAYEQYF. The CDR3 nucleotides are TGCAGCGTTGCCCGGACGGGAGCCTACGAGCAGTACTTC.

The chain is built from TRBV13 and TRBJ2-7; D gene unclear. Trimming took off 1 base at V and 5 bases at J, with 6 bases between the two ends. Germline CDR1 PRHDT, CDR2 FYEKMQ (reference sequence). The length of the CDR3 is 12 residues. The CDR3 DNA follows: TGTGCCAGCAGCTTAGCTCTCGACGAGCAGTACTTC. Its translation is CASSLALDEQYF.

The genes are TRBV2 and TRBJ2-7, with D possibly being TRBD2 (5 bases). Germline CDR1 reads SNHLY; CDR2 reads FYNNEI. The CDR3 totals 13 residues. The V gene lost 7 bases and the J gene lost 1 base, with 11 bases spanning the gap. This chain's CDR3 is CASTGGPSYEQYF. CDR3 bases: TGTGCCAGCACCGGAGGACCTTCCTACGAGCAGTACTTC. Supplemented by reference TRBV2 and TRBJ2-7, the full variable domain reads EPEVTQTPSHQVTQMGQEVILRCVPISNHLYFYWYRQILGQKVEFLVSFYNNEISEKSEIFDDQFSVERPDGSNFTLKIRSTKLEDSAMYFCASTGGPSYEQYFGPGTRLTVT.